These 5 T cell receptor beta chains were all obtained from the same sample, sequenced in a study of early T cells in non-severe SARS-CoV-2 infection. Using its own MiXCR run on the 5' RACE reads, TCRdb lists one record per CDR3 protein. The repertoire includes around 63,000 distinct CDR3 sequences, 5.9% of them detected once, and around 3.3% sits in the top ten. The material was whole blood, obtained at baseline. Receptors were obtained from an adult who was a healthcare worker with PCR-confirmed SARS-CoV-2 infection or an uninfected control (not recorded which).

This clonotype showed up just a few times. The chain links TRBV12-3 or TRBV12-4 to TRBJ2-1; no clear D. The CDR3 has 13 residues. V dropped 5 bases and J dropped 9 bases, with 14 bases sitting between them. As DNA, the CDR3 is TGTGCCAGCAGTGGCCGGCAAGTTTCTGAGCAGTTCTTC. Protein product: CASSGRQVSEQFF.

The genes are TRBV7-6 and TRBJ2-5; a weak D match, TRBD2 (6 bases). The V and J ends lost 5 bases and 4 bases respectively, with 14 bases between them. This CDR3 has 14 residues. Germline CDR1 and CDR2: SGHVS and FNYEAQ. CDR3 sequence reads: CASSLDLGGETQYF. CDR3 DNA: TGTGCCAGCAGCCTGGACTTGGGGGGAGAGACCCAGTACTTC.

This clonotype has a count of ten or more. The chain carries TRBV7-2 and TRBJ2-7, with 8 bases identical to TRBD2. V was clipped by 1 base and J by 3 bases; unmatched bases: 2. The germline CDR1 and CDR2 sequences are SGHTA and FQGNSA. This CDR3 comprises 14 residues. As DNA, the CDR3 is TGTGCCAGCAGCTTAGTACTAGCGGTCTACGAGCAGTACTTC. Its protein product is CASSLVLAVYEQYF.

This clonotype has ten or more counts. This chain connects TRBV24-1 to TRBJ2-1; 7 bases agree with TRBD1. Trimming at V came to 5 bases and at J to 0 bases, leaving 6 bases not matched to a gene. This CDR3 spans 16 amino acids. From germline, CDR1 is KGHDR and CDR2 SFDVKD. The CDR3 reads CATSGPGTASYNEQFF. The CDR3 DNA reads as TGTGCCACCAGTGGCCCCGGGACAGCCTCCTACAATGAGCAGTTCTTC.

This clonotype came up many times. The chain carries TRBV20-1 and TRBJ2-5; TRBD1 matches 7 bases. Germline V lookup: CDR1 DFQATT, CDR2 SNEGSKA (reference sequence). V lost 6 bases and J lost 2; bases outside the gene matches: 3. The CDR3 loop spans 12 amino acids. In DNA, the CDR3 is TGCAGTGCCCCGGGACAGCAAGAGACCCAGTACTTC. Protein sequence: CSAPGQQETQYF.